Described below is a single T cell receptor beta chain sequence and its context. The sample has other DNA sequences that encode this CDR3 too. This sample was taken from a study of blood T cell repertoires in COVID-19. The wider study: Spain, Italy and the United States supplied samples that represented acute and convalescent COVID-19. PBMCs, B-cell-depleted T cells, or T cells provided the cDNA or gDNA that made up the material.

Original processing methods: Using reference gene primer amplification, nucleated cell counts were estimated. Profiled with immunoSEQ multiplex PCR; TCRdb holds only in-frame clones, not every one. Clone size and the V and J calls come from that table; the DNA yielded D and trimming. Counted here are some 100,000 clones, 88% occurring once; the ten biggest clones make up around 1.9%. Patients at the Seattle site were enrolled during active infection and followed longitudinally. The source is a middle-aged man with COVID-19, enrolled during active disease. The sample consisted of peripheral blood.

CDR3 sequence: CASSLGDRPYEQYF. CDR3 in DNA: TGCGCCAGCAGCTTGGGAGACAGGCCCTACGAGCAGTACTTC. V and J are TRBV5-1 and TRBJ2-7; a weak D match, TRBD1 (6 bases). V was shortened by 0 bases and J by 2 bases, with 9 bases between the two germline ends. Germline CDR1 is SGHRS and CDR2 is YFSETQ. The CDR3 covers 14 residues.